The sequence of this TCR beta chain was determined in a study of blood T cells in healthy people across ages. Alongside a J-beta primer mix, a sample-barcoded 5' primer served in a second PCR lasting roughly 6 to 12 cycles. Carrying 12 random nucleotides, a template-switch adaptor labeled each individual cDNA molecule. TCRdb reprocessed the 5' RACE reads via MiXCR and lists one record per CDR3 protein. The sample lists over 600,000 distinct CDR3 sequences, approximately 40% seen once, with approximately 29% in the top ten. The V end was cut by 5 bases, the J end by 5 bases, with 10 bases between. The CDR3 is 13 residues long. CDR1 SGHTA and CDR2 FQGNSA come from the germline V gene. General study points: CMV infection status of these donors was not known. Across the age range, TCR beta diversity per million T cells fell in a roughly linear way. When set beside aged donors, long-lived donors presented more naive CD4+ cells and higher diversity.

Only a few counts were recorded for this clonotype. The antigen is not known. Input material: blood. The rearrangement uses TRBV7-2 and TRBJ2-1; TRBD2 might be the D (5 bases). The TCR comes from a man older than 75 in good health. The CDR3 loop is CASSVLENNEQFF. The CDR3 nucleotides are TGTGCCAGCAGCGTACTAGAGAACAATGAGCAGTTCTTC.